A single sample gave rise to the 26 T cell receptor beta chains below, sequenced in a study of cytomegalovirus exposure and HLA in healthy donors. PCR used 60 Vbeta primers and 13 Jbeta primers. The method was immunoSEQ multiplex PCR; TCRdb's version includes in-frame clones alone and lacks a portion of them. This sample has 60,000 to 75,000 clones, with 60% to 75% found just once. Sequencing was performed on PBMCs. All receptors derive from a woman aged 55 to 70 in good health and CMV-seropositive.

V is TRBV5-6 and J is TRBJ2-3, with TRBD1 matching 8 bases. The length of the CDR3 is 16 residues. J gave up 4 bases and V 3 bases, and 10 bases lay outside the gene matches. Germline-derived CDR1 and CDR2 are SGHDT and YYEEEE. The CDR3, as DNA: TGTGCCAGCAGCTCCTCCGGGACAGGAATTTCAGATACGCAGTATTTT. Translation: CASSSSGTGISDTQYF.

The gene calls are TRBV2 and TRBJ2-7; 7 bases map to TRBD2. Trimming cost V 4 bases and J 9 bases; bases outside gene matches: 9. Germline V lookup: CDR1 SNHLY, CDR2 FYNNEI. The CDR3 loop spans 13 amino acids. The CDR3 nucleotides read TGTGCCAGCAGTGTCCGAAGTTGGGAGGGGCAGTACTTC. The encoded protein is CASSVRSWEGQYF.

This clone was counted once. V usage is TRBV11-3 and J usage is TRBJ2-1; 10 nucleotides agree with TRBD2. The CDR3 sequence is 17 residues long. Germline assignment: CDR1 SGHNT and CDR2 YENEEA. Trimming cost V 5 bases and J 3 bases; bases outside gene matches: 10. The CDR3 reads CASSPSVASGSYNEQFF. Here the CDR3 DNA reads TGTGCCAGCAGCCCTAGCGTGGCTAGCGGGAGCTACAATGAGCAGTTCTTC.

The V and J genes are TRBV30 and TRBJ2-5, with 9 bases matching TRBD2. Germline trimming cut 2 bases from V and 5 bases from J; bases unmatched to any gene: 9. This CDR3 spans 15 amino acids. Germline values: CDR1 GTSNPN, CDR2 SVGIG (reference sequence). CDR3 sequence: CAWSRGGTSRETQYF. Here the CDR3 DNA reads TGTGCCTGGAGTCGAGGGGGGACTAGCCGGGAGACCCAGTACTTC.

CDR3 nucleotide sequence: TGTGCCAGCAACCTATGGACAGGGCAAGGCTACACCTTC. As protein: CASNLWTGQGYTF. This sequence joins TRBV2 and TRBJ1-2, with 8 bases fitting TRBD1. Germline V gene data show CDR1 as SNHLY and CDR2 as FYNNEI. V shed 7 bases and J 8 bases; nucleotides not matched to a gene: 9. This CDR3 is 13 amino acids long.

The chain has TRBV6-6 and TRBJ2-2; 9 positions match TRBD2. Trimming at V came to 3 bases and at J to 2 bases, leaving 4 bases not matched to a gene. Germline V gene data show CDR1 as MNHNY and CDR2 as SVGAGI (reference sequence). The CDR3 is 16 residues long. The CDR3 DNA reads as TGTGCCAGCAGTTATGTGCGGGGGGGCAACACCGGGGAGCTGTTTTTT. Its translation is CASSYVRGGNTGELFF.

This chain uses TRBV6-6 with TRBJ1-1; D is unclear. This CDR3 contains 12 residues. The V end was cut by 5 bases, the J end by 4 bases, with 8 bases between. Germline loops: CDR1 MNHNY, CDR2 SVGAGI (reference sequence). The CDR3 DNA reads TGTGCCAGCAGTAGCTTTAGCACTGAAGCTTTCTTT. Translating it yields CASSSFSTEAFF.

The chain combines TRBV9 with TRBJ1-2, with a possible D match to TRBD1 (5 bases). The CDR3 has 15 amino acids. V was trimmed by 1 base and J by 4 bases, leaving 14 bases between them. From germline, CDR1 is SGDLS and CDR2 YYNGEE. The CDR3 bases are TGTGCCAGCAGCGTAAGTAACAGGAGCAGCTATGGCTACACCTTC. Its protein product is CASSVSNRSSYGYTF.

V usage is TRBV5-1 and J usage is TRBJ2-1; the D is unclear. The CDR3 has 13 residues. Germline CDR1 and CDR2: SGHRS and YFSETQ. The V gene lost 0 bases and the J gene lost 6 bases, with 7 bases spanning the gap. For the CDR3, the DNA is TGCGCCAGCAGCTTGGCCCTACTCAATGAGCAGTTCTTC. Translation: CASSLALLNEQFF. The entire variable domain, with the rest obtained from reference TRBV5-1 and TRBJ2-1, is as follows: KAGVTQTPRYLIKTRGQQVTLSCSPISGHRSVSWYQQTPGQGLQFLFEYFSETQRNKGNFPGRFSGRQFSNSRSEMNVSTLELGDSALYLCASSLALLNEQFFGPGTRLTVL.

The chain carries TRBV5-1 and TRBJ2-7, with a tentative D call TRBD2 (6 bases). Trimming took off 3 bases at V and 7 bases at J, with 20 bases between the two ends. Germline V gives CDR1 SGHRS, CDR2 YFSETQ. The CDR3 loop spans 15 amino acids. The CDR3 region is CASSSDGTAIREQYF. The CDR3 DNA follows: TGCGCCAGCAGCTCCGACGGGACTGCTATTCGGGAGCAGTACTTC.

This clone was recorded a few times. The chain is built from TRBV6-5 and TRBJ1-6; D is undetermined. CDR1 and CDR2 (germline): MNHEY, SVGAGI. With 8 bases removed from V and 15 bases from J, the gap between germline ends came to 17 bases. The CDR3 spans 12 residues. The DNA of the CDR3 is TGTGCCAGCCCTCAACGGGGAATGAACCTCCACTTT. Translated, it gives CASPQRGMNLHF.

The CDR3 DNA is TGCGCCAGCAGCTGGACTAGTGGGGAGACCCAGTACTTC. Its protein product is CASSWTSGETQYF. The gene calls are TRBV5-1 and TRBJ2-5, with 7 bases lining up with TRBD2. The germline CDR1 and CDR2 sequences are SGHRS and YFSETQ. This CDR3 region has 13 residues. The V segment lost 3 bases and the J segment 5 bases; nucleotides outside the gene matches: 4.

The chain recombines TRBV30 with TRBJ1-2; D ambiguous. The CDR3 spans 14 residues. Trimming left V 2 bases short and J 4 bases short, with 14 bases between. CDR1 is GTSNPN and CDR2 is SVGIG in the germline V gene (reference sequence). This chain's CDR3 is CAWSNGGPSYGYTF. The CDR3 nucleotides are TGTGCCTGGAGTAATGGAGGACCGAGCTATGGCTACACCTTC.

CDR3 sequence: CASSRVSNEQFF. The CDR3, as DNA: TGTGCCAGCAGCCGGGTTTCCAATGAGCAGTTCTTC. The J gene is TRBJ2-1, the V gene TRBV5-6; D gene uncertain. V lost 4 bases to trimming and J lost 6 bases, with 8 bases between them. Germline-derived CDR1 and CDR2 are SGHDT and YYEEEE. The CDR3 spans 12 residues.

Only a few counts were recorded for this clone. The CDR3 is CASSPRQGGTEAFF. CDR3 DNA: TGTGCCAGCTCACCCCGACAGGGTGGGACTGAAGCTTTCTTT. The genes are TRBV18 and TRBJ1-1; 7 nucleotides line up with TRBD1. The trim removed 3 bases at V and 5 bases at J, leaving 6 bases unmatched. Germline V gives CDR1 KGHSH, CDR2 LQKENI. The CDR3 covers 14 residues.

This clone has just a few counts. This chain uses TRBV11-2 with TRBJ2-7; perhaps TRBD1 as D (6 bases). Trimming took off 2 bases at V and 5 bases at J, with 16 bases between the two ends. CDR1 and CDR2 (germline): SGHAT, FQNNGV. The CDR3 length is 15 residues. CDR3 bases: TGTGCCAGCAGCTTACGAAGGCAGGGGAAGAACGAGCAGTACTTC. As protein: CASSLRRQGKNEQYF.

The rearrangement uses TRBV29-1 and TRBJ2-5, with D possibly matching TRBD1 (5 bases). CDR3 length equals 13 residues. Germline-derived CDR1 and CDR2 are SQVTM and ANQGSEA. The V end was cut by 0 bases, the J end by 9 bases, with 14 bases between. The CDR3 region has the DNA TGCAGCGTTGAAGATTTCCGTGAAGGGGCCCAGTACTTC. Its translation is CSVEDFREGAQYF. Full variable domain (remainder filled in from reference TRBV29-1 and TRBJ2-5): SAVISQKPSRDICQRGTSLTIQCQVDSQVTMMFWYRQQPGQSLTLIATANQGSEATYESGFVIDKFPISRPNLTFSTLTVSNMSPEDSSIYLCSVEDFREGAQYFGPGTRLLVL.

The CDR3 spells CASSLAGSRNEQFF. CDR3 sequence (DNA): TGTGCCAGCAGCTTAGCGGGGAGCCGCAATGAGCAGTTCTTC. The gene calls are TRBV7-9 and TRBJ2-1, with D possibly matching TRBD2 (5 bases). CDR1 and CDR2 (germline): SEHNR, FQNEAQ (reference sequence). Trimming removed 0 bases from V and 6 bases from J, with 9 bases in between. The CDR3 covers 14 residues.

This clone was counted once. This chain links TRBV19 with TRBJ1-1, with a weak D call TRBD1 (5 bases). CDR1 LNHDA and CDR2 SQIVND come from the germline V gene (reference sequence). The CDR3 runs to 17 residues. The V gene lost 2 bases and the J gene lost 0 bases, with 16 bases spanning the gap. DNA of the CDR3: TGTGCCAGTAGTATAAATCCGGGGGTCCGCATGAACACTGAAGCTTTCTTT. It is translated as CASSINPGVRMNTEAFF.

The chain is built from TRBV19 and TRBJ2-1, with TRBD2 as a possible D gene (5 bases). The germline V and J ends were trimmed by 5 bases and 9 bases, with 11 bases remaining between them. This CDR3 has 12 residues. Germline lookup yields CDR1 LNHDA and CDR2 SQIVND (reference sequence). The CDR3 spells CASSLLVGEQFF. The CDR3 nucleotides are TGTGCCAGTAGTTTACTAGTCGGTGAGCAGTTCTTC.

CDR3 protein: CATSPGLSYEQYF. As DNA, the CDR3 is TGTGCCACCAGCCCGGGACTTTCCTACGAGCAGTACTTC. The V call is TRBV15, the J call TRBJ2-7, with TRBD2 as a possible D gene (6 bases). CDR1 is LNHNV and CDR2 is YYDKDF in the germline V gene (reference sequence). The CDR3 spans 13 residues. Trimming left V 5 bases short and J 1 base short, with 9 bases between.

This sequence joins TRBV7-8 and TRBJ1-1, with 7 bases that match TRBD1. The CDR3 loop spans 15 amino acids. V shed 1 base and J 5 bases; nucleotides not matched to a gene: 7. CDR1 SGHVS and CDR2 FQNEAQ come from the germline V gene. This CDR3 is CASSLEGQLGTEAFF. CDR3 DNA sequence: TGTGCCAGCAGCTTAGAGGGACAGCTAGGGACTGAAGCTTTCTTT.

This clone was detected once. This chain joins TRBV9 and TRBJ2-3; D possibly corresponds to TRBD2 (5 bases). Between the trimmed V and J ends, which lost 4 bases and 1 base, there was a span of 13 bases. Germline CDR1 is SGDLS and CDR2 is YYNGEE. The CDR3 is 15 residues long. The DNA of the CDR3 is TGTGCCAGCAGCAAAGGGAGCCCCGGCACAGATACGCAGTATTTT. It encodes CASSKGSPGTDTQYF.

The chain couples TRBV30 to TRBJ2-5; 11 bases align to TRBD2. The CDR3 has 15 residues. Per the germline V gene, CDR1 is GTSNPN and CDR2 is SVGIG (reference sequence). Losses at the gene ends were 1 base for V and 5 bases for J; bases not matched to a gene: 6. Here the CDR3 DNA reads TGTGCCTGGAGTGGGTTTAGCGGGGGGGCCGAGACCCAGTACTTC. Encoded protein: CAWSGFSGGAETQYF.

The genes are TRBV19 and TRBJ1-1, with D uncertain. CDR3 length equals 14 residues. V lost 1 base to trimming and J lost 6 bases, with 12 bases between them. Germline CDR1 reads LNHDA; CDR2 reads SQIVND (reference sequence). In DNA form, the CDR3 reads TGTGCCAGTAGTATAGTGGGCTCGAGCCCTGAAGCTTTCTTT. Protein sequence: CASSIVGSSPEAFF.

J is TRBJ2-5 and V is TRBV19; TRBD1 matches at 7 bases. The CDR3 has 15 residues. The J segment lost 5 bases and the V segment lost 4 bases, leaving 10 bases of the junction unmatched. The germline gives CDR1 LNHDA, CDR2 SQIVND (reference sequence). CDR3 in amino acids: CASSSTGVVEETQYF. The CDR3, as DNA: TGTGCCAGTAGTAGCACAGGGGTAGTGGAGGAGACCCAGTACTTC.